A single sample is the source of the 4 T cell receptor beta chains below, sequenced in a study of T cell clonality in common variable immunodeficiency (dated by TCRdb to between 2014 and 2017). Here is what the overall study found, with its caveats: Reportedly, TCRbeta sequences from CVID had fewer deletions and N-nucleotide insertions, and highly modified clones with 13 or more V deletions were absent from CVID.

Their antigen targets remain unknown. Receptor libraries were prepared by the immunoSEQ multiplex PCR assay. The table was pulled from immuneACCESS by TCRdb, which kept in-frame rearrangements only. Such tables lose some clones; where checked, under half of the loss comes from unresolved V genes, and the rest has no known cause. This sample holds about 34,000 clones in total, without any singletons. The ten largest clonotypes hold around 30% of the sample. The sequenced sample was peripheral blood mononuclear cells. Receptor source: a human donor with common variable immunodeficiency.

The table lists this clone with many counts. The part of the CDR3 DNA that was read is TGTGCCTGGAGCATAGGCGGGACTAGAGATGAG. Its protein product is CAWSIGGTRDE. The whole CDR3 sequence is CAWSIGGTRDEQFF. The chain employs TRBV30 and TRBJ2-1; the match to TRBD2 covers 8 bases. The sequenced fragment ends 3 residues before the CDR3 boundary, so the rest is inferred from the germline J gene. Germline assignment: CDR1 GTSNPN and CDR2 SVGIG (reference sequence). The CDR3 is 14 amino acids. Unmatched junction bases numbered 9, after V lost 3 bases and J lost 8 bases.

This clone is medium-sized by share. The read terminates 3 residues before the CDR3 end, so the remaining end is supplied by the germline J gene. This chain links TRBV29-1 with TRBJ2-5; 8 bases are a match to TRBD1. Looked up from germline, CDR1 is SQVTM and CDR2 is ANQGSEA. The V and J ends lost 6 bases and 5 bases, in that order; junction bases with no gene match: 8. This CDR3 contains 13 residues. Incomplete CDR3 DNA: TGCAGCGTCTACAGGGGGACGGAGGAGACC. Protein sequence: CSVYRGTEET. The entire CDR3 is CSVYRGTEETQYF.

At least ten counts were recorded for this clone. The CDR3 goes on 3 residues after the read ends, and that part is filled in from the germline J gene. This chain connects TRBV20-1 to TRBJ2-3; D is undetermined. The ends were cut back, 3 bases at V and 6 bases at J, with 7 bases in the middle. Per germline, CDR1 DFQATT and CDR2 SNEGSKA (reference sequence). This CDR3 spans 11 amino acids. CDR3 DNA, as far as it was read: TGCAGTGCTAGTCGCCAGGATACG. This encodes CSASRQDT. The whole CDR3 protein reads CSASRQDTQYF.

This clone was recorded at least ten times. This chain's CDR3 is CASSLAGTDHEQFF. The CDR3 bases that were read are TGCGCCAGCAGCTTGGCCGGGACAGACCATGAG. The chain couples TRBV5-1 to TRBJ2-1, with 7 bases aligning to TRBD1. Read coverage stops 3 residues before the CDR3 terminus; the germline J gene supplies the remainder. This CDR3 is built from 14 residues. Germline-derived CDR1 and CDR2 are SGHRS and YFSETQ. V lost 0 bases and J lost 8; bases outside the gene matches: 5.